Shown below are 23 T cell receptor beta chains from a single sample sequenced in a study of CD8 T cells in cerebrospinal fluid in Alzheimer's disease. TCRdb reprocessed the 10x single-cell sequencing reads, keeping one entry per CDR3 protein, no DNA. The listing contains approximately 1,600 distinct CDR3 sequences. Sequenced material: cerebrospinal fluid. Receptors were obtained from a human donor in good health.

This clonotype is medium-sized (0.01 to 0.1%) by frequency. The chain joins TRBV7-9 to TRBJ2-2. The CDR3 is 14 residues long. Germline V gives CDR1 SEHNR, CDR2 FQNEAQ (reference sequence). CDR3 region: CASSLALVSGELFF.

This clonotype is called medium-sized (0.01 to 0.1%) based on its frequency. This chain connects TRBV4-1 to TRBJ2-4. The CDR3 has 16 residues. From germline, CDR1 is MGHRA and CDR2 YSYEKL. CDR3 residues: CASSQENGLAKNIQYF.

This clonotype counts as medium-sized by frequency. The chain links TRBV6-6 to TRBJ2-7; without DNA, the TCRdb call of TRBD1 cannot be checked. This CDR3 has 14 residues. The germline V gene has CDR1 MNHNY and CDR2 SVGAGI (reference sequence). CDR3 sequence: CASRPGQGTQEQYF.

V gene TRBV19 combines with J gene TRBJ1-1. This CDR3 has 15 residues. Germline CDR1 LNHDA, CDR2 SQIVND (reference sequence). The CDR3 protein is CASSSIGSPNTEAFF.

This clonotype is classed as medium-sized by frequency. The chain uses TRBV7-9 and TRBJ2-4. The germline gives CDR1 SEHNR, CDR2 FQNEAQ (reference sequence). CDR3 length: 13 residues. CDR3 sequence: CASSLASANIQYF.

This clonotype is identified as large from frequency. The chain is built from TRBV18 and TRBJ2-1; the TCRdb D gene call, TRBD1, has no DNA to confirm it. Germline V lookup: CDR1 KGHSH, CDR2 LQKENI. This CDR3 is built from 14 residues. CDR3 region: CASFGQGAVNEQFF.

This clonotype is medium-sized by frequency. This chain connects TRBV20-1 to TRBJ2-3; TCRdb's D call of TRBD2 is untestable without DNA. Germline CDR1 and CDR2: DFQATT and SNEGSKA (reference sequence). The CDR3 is made up of 16 amino acids. The CDR3 loop reads CSASPLAGGPTDTQYF.

This clonotype is medium-sized by frequency. The chain employs TRBV5-4 and TRBJ1-2; the TCRdb call, TRBD1, lacks DNA for checking. The CDR3 sequence is 15 residues long. Germline lookup yields CDR1 SGHNT and CDR2 YYREEE (reference sequence). CDR3 in amino acids: CASSLVGREDYGYTF.

According to its frequency, this clonotype is large. The chain combines TRBV7-9 with TRBJ2-6; TCRdb's D call, TRBD2, is unchecked because there is no DNA. CDR1 is SEHNR, CDR2 FQNEAQ, per germline (reference sequence). CDR3 length: 14 amino acids. CDR3 protein: CASSLPGQPGILTF.

In terms of frequency, this clonotype is medium-sized. V and J are TRBV30 and TRBJ1-2; TCRdb's D gene call, TRBD1, goes unchecked for lack of DNA. This CDR3 region has 13 residues. Germline V CDR1 and CDR2: GTSNPN, SVGIG (reference sequence). The CDR3 is CAWSTGRFYGYTF.

This clonotype ranks as medium-sized (0.01 to 0.1%) in terms of frequency. The V and J genes are TRBV29-1 and TRBJ2-7. This CDR3 spans 11 amino acids. Germline lookup yields CDR1 SQVTM and CDR2 ANQGSEA. CDR3 sequence reads: CSYRISYEQYF.

Frequency places this clonotype as large (0.1 to 1%). The CDR3 loop is CASSLATGPGNTIYF. The chain uses TRBV7-9 and TRBJ1-3. CDR3 length equals 15 residues. Germline lookup yields CDR1 SEHNR and CDR2 FQNEAQ (reference sequence).

This clonotype registers medium-sized by frequency. The V gene is TRBV3-1, the J gene TRBJ1-1. The germline V gene has CDR1 LGHDT and CDR2 YNNKEL (reference sequence). CDR3 length: 16 residues. The chain's CDR3 is CASSQARASGGTEAFF.

This clonotype is identified as large from frequency. The V call is TRBV7-3, the J call TRBJ2-1. This CDR3 has 15 amino acids. Germline V lookup: CDR1 SGHTA, CDR2 FQGTGA. The CDR3: CASSLRAGTYNEQFF.

This clonotype counts as large (0.1 to 1%) by frequency. The chain uses TRBV27 and TRBJ2-5; TCRdb calls TRBD2, which cannot be checked without DNA. The germline CDR1 and CDR2 sequences are MNHEY and SMNVEV (reference sequence). This CDR3 is 15 amino acids long. The CDR3: CASRRTSGGQETQYF.

This clonotype is called medium-sized based on its frequency. This sequence joins TRBV6-5 and TRBJ2-3; TCRdb reports TRBD2, a call that lacks DNA to check it against. In germline, CDR1 is MNHEY, CDR2 SVGAGI. This CDR3 region has 15 residues. This CDR3 reads CASSLQLAGSDTQYF.

By frequency, this clonotype registers medium-sized. The chain combines TRBV27 with TRBJ2-2; TCRdb's assignment of TRBD2 cannot be checked, as there is no DNA. Germline values: CDR1 MNHEY, CDR2 SMNVEV (reference sequence). CDR3 length: 17 residues. CDR3 amino acids: CASSFRASGAIVGELFF.

This chain joins TRBV18 and TRBJ2-5; TCRdb's D call of TRBD2 is untestable without DNA. The length of the CDR3 is 16 residues. Germline V gene lookup returns CDR1 KGHSH and CDR2 LQKENI. This CDR3 reads CASSPRTSGDQETQYF.

This clonotype ranks as medium-sized in terms of frequency. The V and J genes are TRBV9 and TRBJ2-3. The germline V gene encodes CDR1 SGDLS and CDR2 YYNGEE. The CDR3 spans 16 residues. The CDR3 reads CASSVVAGVGTDTQYF.

Frequency places this clonotype as medium-sized. This chain connects TRBV28 to TRBJ1-5. The CDR3 is 15 amino acids. Germline V gene sequence: CDR1 MDHEN, CDR2 SYDVKM. The CDR3 protein is CASSLWEGNNQPQHF.

In terms of frequency, this clonotype is medium-sized. V usage is TRBV5-1 and J usage is TRBJ2-2; TCRdb's D call of TRBD2 is untestable without DNA. This CDR3 has 17 amino acids. From germline, CDR1 is SGHRS and CDR2 YFSETQ. CDR3 protein: CASSPGTSGSGTGELFF.

This clonotype ranks as large in terms of frequency. The chain joins TRBV4-1 to TRBJ2-7. The germline V gene encodes CDR1 MGHRA and CDR2 YSYEKL. The CDR3 runs to 14 residues. The CDR3 here is CASSQEPSSYEQYF.

In terms of frequency, this clonotype is medium-sized. V usage is TRBV18 and J usage is TRBJ2-7. The CDR3 totals 11 residues. The germline V gene encodes CDR1 KGHSH and CDR2 LQKENI. CDR3 protein: CASSPDYEQYF. Full variable domain (outside the CDR3, taken from reference TRBV18 and TRBJ2-7): NAGVMQNPRHLVRRRGQEARLRCSPMKGHSHVYWYRQLPEEGLKFMVYLQKENIIDESGMPKERFSAEFPKEGPSILRIQQVVRGDSAAYFCASSPDYEQYFGPGTRLTVT.